This is a list of T cell receptor beta chains from one sample in a study of CD8 T cells in ankylosing spondylitis. TCRdb recomputed calls from the 5' RACE reads with MiXCR, one row per CDR3 protein. The sample lists about 400,000 distinct CDR3 sequences; around 20% were seen once. Specimen: blood, either unsorted or a sorted T cell fraction (not recorded which). The source is a male donor with ankylosing spondylitis or in good health (not recorded which). Both conserved end residues are part of each CDR3. Fields, in order: clone size, V gene, D gene, J gene, CDR3 protein, CDR3 DNA. A D gene is named only where the DNA matches it firmly. Size values are once, few and many counts, or a class for expanded clones, and some rows have none.

few,TRBV18,TRBD2,TRBJ2-1,CASSPWAAGRNEQFF,TGTGCCAGCTCACCATGGGCAGCGGGGCGTAATGAGCAGTTCTTC
few,TRBV29-1,.,TRBJ1-2,CSVPSGLNYGYTF,TGCAGCGTTCCGTCGGGCTTAAACTATGGCTACACCTTC
.,TRBV6-1,TRBD1,TRBJ1-5,CASSPWTGDSNQPQHF,TGTGCCAGCAGTCCCTGGACAGGGGATAGCAATCAGCCCCAGCATTTT
.,TRBV7-9,TRBD2,TRBJ2-1,CASSTHPSGGEFF,TGTGCCAGCAGCACCCACCCCAGCGGGGGTGAGTTCTTC
few,TRBV7-9,.,TRBJ2-3,CASSPGPLRQYF,TGTGCCAGCAGCCCAGGACCCCTAAGGCAGTATTTT
many,TRBV12-3/TRBV12-4,TRBD2,TRBJ2-3,CASRGTSGGTDTQYF,TGTGCCAGCAGGGGGACTAGCGGGGGCACAGATACGCAGTATTTT
.,TRBV6-2/TRBV6-3,.,TRBJ1-2,CASSYSLFGGGYGYTF,TGTGCCAGCAGTTACTCGCTTTTTGGGGGCGGTTATGGCTACACCTTC
.,TRBV20-1,.,TRBJ1-6,CSAPRRGDYNSPLHF,TGCAGTGCCCCCCGGAGAGGGGACTATAATTCACCCCTCCACTTT
few,TRBV28,.,TRBJ2-7,CASSGGLTYEQYF,TGTGCCAGCAGCGGGGGCTTGACCTACGAGCAGTACTTC
.,TRBV6-1,.,TRBJ1-5,CASRHRDTNQPQHF,TGTGCCAGCAGACACCGGGACACCAATCAGCCCCAGCATTTT
.,TRBV7-3,.,TRBJ2-7,CASSLYEGSYEQYF,TGTGCCAGCAGCTTATATGAGGGATCCTACGAGCAGTACTTC
.,TRBV5-1,TRBD1,TRBJ1-2,CASSARGPGGYTF,TGCGCCAGCAGCGCCAGGGGGCCTGGTGGCTACACCTTC
few,TRBV5-1,.,TRBJ1-1,CASSLGQSTTEAFF,TGCGCCAGCAGCTTGGGACAGTCCACCACTGAAGCTTTCTTT
.,TRBV20-1,.,TRBJ1-3,CSARNRDVSGNTIYF,TGCAGTGCTAGAAACAGAGACGTCTCTGGAAACACCATATATTTT
few,TRBV12-3/TRBV12-4,.,TRBJ2-5,CASSVGAPETQYF,TGTGCCAGCAGTGTAGGGGCCCCCGAGACCCAGTACTTC
.,TRBV12-3/TRBV12-4,.,TRBJ2-3,CASSHLGDTQYF,TGTGCCAGCAGCCACCTCGGGGATACGCAGTATTTT
.,TRBV29-1,.,TRBJ2-2,CSVIEQRHTGELFF,TGCAGCGTCATCGAACAGAGACACACCGGGGAGCTGTTTTTT
.,TRBV10-3,.,TRBJ2-5,CAISESNADGFQETQYF,TGTGCCATCAGTGAGTCTAATGCGGACGGATTCCAAGAGACCCAGTACTTC
.,TRBV11-2,TRBD2,TRBJ2-7,CASSPLLSGRRYEQYF,TGTGCCAGCAGTCCCCTCCTTAGCGGGAGGCGGTACGAGCAGTACTTC
once,TRBV5-5,TRBD2,TRBJ2-1,CASSLFSGGGAPYNEQFF,TGTGCCAGCAGCTTATTCTCCGGCGGGGGGGCCCCCTACAATGAGCAGTTCTTC
few,TRBV18,TRBD1,TRBJ2-7,CASSPPGQVAWEQYF,TGTGCCAGCTCACCACCGGGACAGGTCGCCTGGGAGCAGTACTTC
.,TRBV4-1,.,TRBJ2-3,CASSPPLRTDTQYF,TGCGCCAGCAGCCCGCCGCTCCGCACAGATACGCAGTATTTT
few,TRBV12-3/TRBV12-4,.,TRBJ2-5,CASSSPLGETQYF,TGTGCCAGCAGCTCGCCCTTAGGAGAGACCCAGTACTTC
.,TRBV3-1,.,TRBJ2-3,CASSQDRVEHLTDTQYF,TGTGCCAGCAGCCAAGATCGTGTCGAGCACCTCACAGATACGCAGTATTTT
few,TRBV18,.,TRBJ2-7,CASSRSDGAYEQYF,TGTGCCAGCTCACGATCGGACGGCGCCTACGAGCAGTACTTC
few,TRBV30,.,TRBJ2-7,CACLQESYEQYF,TGTGCCTGTCTGCAGGAGTCCTACGAGCAGTACTTC
.,TRBV29-1,TRBD2,TRBJ2-1,CSVDLGTSGYNEQFF,TGCAGCGTAGACCTCGGGACTAGCGGGTACAATGAGCAGTTCTTC
.,TRBV7-9,TRBD2,TRBJ2-7,CASSPIDSGGYEQYF,TGTGCCAGCAGCCCCATCGATAGCGGGGGATACGAGCAGTACTTC
few,TRBV6-1,.,TRBJ2-7,CASSESGSTYEQYF,TGTGCCAGCAGTGAATCGGGCAGCACCTACGAGCAGTACTTC